This T cell receptor (beta chain) is drawn from a study of radiotherapy plus CTLA-4 blockade in lung cancer. Sequencing was performed with immunoSEQ multiplex PCR; in TCRdb, only in-frame clones are kept and a portion is missing. This table holds more than 60,000 clones, approximately 79% found once. This clone was observed at least ten times. Chemo-refractory metastatic non-small-cell lung cancer patients underwent focal radiation alongside CTLA-4 blockade with ipilimumab. The TCR was taken from a human donor with non-small cell lung cancer who had a complete response to radiotherapy plus ipilimumab. The input for sequencing was peripheral blood, taken from a patient treated with radiotherapy plus ipilimumab.

CDR3 region: CASSPWDRNTEAFF. CDR3 coding DNA: TGTGCCAGCAGCCCCTGGGACAGAAACACTGAAGCTTTCTTT. This sequence joins TRBV5-6 and TRBJ1-1; 7 bases line up with TRBD1. From germline, CDR1 is SGHDT and CDR2 YYEEEE. Unmatched junction bases numbered 5, after V lost 4 bases and J lost 2 bases. The CDR3 runs 14 residues. Together with reference TRBV5-6 and TRBJ1-1, the CDR3 gives the full variable domain: DAGVTQSPTHLIKTRGQQVTLRCSPKSGHDTVSWYQQALGQGPQFIFQYYEEEERQRGNFPDRFSGHQFPNYSSELNVNALLLGDSALYLCASSPWDRNTEAFFGQGTRLTVV.